This T cell receptor (beta chain) originates from a study of blood T cells in healthy people across ages. The study's findings and limits: When set beside aged donors, long-lived donors presented more naive CD4+ cells and higher diversity. Roughly linearly, TCR beta diversity per million T cells fell as age increased.

Primers used in a second PCR of roughly 7 to 12 cycles were a sample-barcoded 5' primer and a J-beta primer mix. A tag from a template-switch adaptor with 12 random nucleotides marked each cDNA molecule. TCRdb fed the 5' RACE reads into MiXCR, producing one record per CDR3 protein. The sample has approximately 780,000 distinct CDR3 sequences; around 25% are singletons. Concerning this clonotype: Its cognate antigen is unknown.

CDR3 length: 15 amino acids. V was cut by 3 bases and J by 1 base, with 11 bases left in between. From germline, CDR1 is KGHDR and CDR2 SFDVKD. The same sample was also studied in work on T cells of mothers and their children.

The source of this sequence is a boy younger than 18 in good health. V is TRBV24-1 and J is TRBJ2-5, with a tentative D call TRBD1 (6 bases). The specimen sequenced was blood. The CDR3 bases are TGTGCCACCAGTGATGGGGCAGGGGCCCAAGAGACCCAGTACTTC. Encoded protein: CATSDGAGAQETQYF.